These T cell receptor beta chains were read from a single sample in a study of shared clonotypes between healthy human individuals. Measured with immunoSEQ multiplex PCR; TCRdb has only the in-frame clones, and not every one. Of fewer than 700,000 clones listed, 70% to 80% are singletons. Sequenced: PBMCs. The receptors were gathered from a woman between 35 and 50 years old in good health. Some clones in this sample may be carry-over from other donors' samples. The CDR3 runs from the conserved cysteine through the conserved F or W. D genes are given only for firm matches. Rows give clone size only sometimes, using once, few, many, or a class for an expanded clone.

J | D | size | V | CDR3 | DNA
TRBJ1-1 | - | - | TRBV6-1 | CASMVGENTEAFF | TGTGCCAGCATGGTGGGGGAGAACACTGAAGCTTTCTTT
TRBJ1-2 | - | - | TRBV28 | CASALRGSNYGYTF | TGTGCCAGCGCCCTCCGGGGGTCCAACTATGGCTACACCTTC
TRBJ1-1 | - | few | TRBV28 | CASSRGQENTEAFF | TGTGCCAGCAGCCGCGGGCAGGAGAACACTGAAGCTTTCTTT
TRBJ2-7 | - | - | TRBV12-5 | CASALIVGTPYEQYF | TGTGCTAGTGCCCTCATCGTAGGAACCCCCTACGAGCAGTACTTC
TRBJ2-7 | TRBD1 | - | TRBV29-1 | CSVEGARDSSYEQYF | TGCAGCGTTGAAGGGGCCCGGGACAGTTCCTACGAGCAGTACTTC
TRBJ2-7 | - | - | TRBV5-1 | CASSLIGWERSYEQYF | TGCGCCAGCAGCTTGATTGGATGGGAGAGGTCCTACGAGCAGTACTTC
TRBJ2-7 | TRBD2 | - | TRBV7-8 | CASSLAWGLAGGPSQYF | TGTGCCAGCAGCTTAGCTTGGGGACTAGCGGGAGGGCCTTCGCAGTACTTC
TRBJ1-2 | - | - | TRBV14 | CASSLTDNPPNYGYTF | TGTGCCAGCAGCCTAACCGACAATCCGCCTAACTATGGCTACACCTTC
TRBJ2-1 | - | - | TRBV10-3 | CATSGTDYNEQFF | TGTGCCACCTCCGGGACTGACTACAATGAGCAGTTCTTC
TRBJ1-4 | - | - | TRBV5-3 | CARSPQGEQDEKLFF | TGTGCCAGAAGCCCGCAGGGTGAGCAGGATGAAAAACTGTTTTTT
TRBJ2-7 | - | - | TRBV28 | CASSPSPPESREDEQYF | TGTGCCAGCAGTCCCTCCCCCCCAGAGTCCCGGGAAGACGAGCAGTACTTC
TRBJ2-3 | - | - | TRBV28 | CASSLRGRPDTQYF | TGTGCCAGCAGTTTGAGGGGGAGACCAGATACGCAGTATTTT
TRBJ1-4 | - | - | TRBV29-1 | CSVEEGRANEKLFF | TGCAGCGTTGAAGAGGGCAGGGCTAATGAAAAACTGTTTTTT
TRBJ2-1 | TRBD2 | - | TRBV2 | CASSENSGSLNEQFF | TGTGCCAGCAGTGAAAATAGCGGGAGTCTCAATGAGCAGTTCTTC
TRBJ2-4 | - | - | TRBV21-1 | CASSLHWDRKNIQYF | TGTGCCAGCAGTCTCCATTGGGACAGGAAAAACATTCAGTACTTC
TRBJ1-1 | - | - | TRBV4-3 | CASSQDIGMNTEAFF | TGCGCCAGCAGCCAAGATATCGGCATGAACACTGAAGCTTTCTTT
TRBJ2-7 | TRBD2 | few | TRBV18 | CASSRAGGGNYEQYF | TGTGCCAGCTCCCGAGCGGGAGGGGGGAATTACGAGCAGTACTTC
TRBJ1-1 | - | - | TRBV7-2 | CASSLAGTTNTEAFF | TGTGCCAGCAGCTTAGCAGGGACAACAAACACTGAAGCTTTCTTT
TRBJ2-5 | - | - | TRBV30 | CAWSVRRGPEETQYF | TGTGCCTGGAGTGTACGGCGGGGGCCCGAAGAGACCCAGTACTTC
TRBJ2-5 | - | - | TRBV5-1 | CASLTGSGPGQETQYF | TGCGCCAGCCTTACAGGGTCGGGGCCGGGGCAAGAGACCCAGTACTTC
TRBJ2-5 | TRBD2 | - | TRBV5-1 | CASSLGLAEMQETQYF | TGCGCCAGCAGCTTGGGACTAGCGGAAATGCAAGAGACCCAGTACTTC
TRBJ2-5 | - | few | TRBV7-8 | CASSFTGIQETQYF | TGTGCCAGCAGTTTTACAGGTATCCAAGAGACCCAGTACTTC
TRBJ2-7 | TRBD2 | - | TRBV9 | CASSAGLAGSYEQYF | TGTGCCAGCAGCGCGGGACTAGCGGGATCCTACGAGCAGTACTTC
TRBJ1-5 | - | - | TRBV28 | CASSLTLTGWRNQPQHF | TGTGCCAGCAGTTTAACATTGACAGGTTGGCGCAATCAGCCCCAGCATTTT
TRBJ2-1 | - | - | TRBV7-9 | CASSLLPGATYNEQFF | TGTGCCAGCAGCTTGCTACCCGGGGCGACGTACAATGAGCAGTTCTTC
TRBJ2-1 | TRBD1 | - | TRBV11-2 | CASSLGGQYNEQFF | TGTGCCAGCAGCTTAGGGGGACAGTACAATGAGCAGTTCTTC
TRBJ2-2 | TRBD1 | - | TRBV28 | CASSSPGQSNTGELFF | TGTGCCAGCAGTTCCCCGGGACAGAGTAACACCGGGGAGCTGTTTTTT
TRBJ2-5 | - | - | TRBV5-1 | CASSLSGVPPGGTQYF | TGCGCCAGCAGCTTGTCCGGAGTCCCTCCGGGTGGGACCCAGTACTTC
TRBJ1-3 | - | - | TRBV5-5 | CASSSTRVPGNTIYF | TGTGCCAGCAGCTCTACCAGGGTTCCTGGAAACACCATATATTTT
TRBJ1-4 | - | - | TRBV19 | CASSILVVGTLPEKLFF | TGTGCCAGTAGTATTCTGGTGGTCGGGACTTTACCTGAAAAACTGTTTTTT
TRBJ1-1 | TRBD1 | - | TRBV7-9 | CASSLVGQGPEAFF | TGTGCCAGCAGCTTAGTTGGACAGGGCCCTGAAGCTTTCTTT
TRBJ1-2 | TRBD1 | - | TRBV11-3 | CASSLGPGQPPRNYGYTF | TGTGCCAGCAGCCTAGGGCCGGGACAGCCGCCCCGGAACTATGGCTACACCTTC
TRBJ1-1 | - | - | TRBV10-3 | CAISPDPGRTEAFF | TGTGCCATCAGCCCGGACCCGGGTCGAACTGAAGCTTTCTTT
TRBJ2-3 | - | - | TRBV5-1 | CASSSPDGGDTQYF | TGCGCCAGCAGCTCCCCGGACGGAGGCGATACGCAGTATTTT
TRBJ2-7 | TRBD1 | - | TRBV7-9 | CASSSPDRDAYEQYF | TGTGCCAGCAGCTCGCCCGACAGGGACGCCTACGAGCAGTACTTC
TRBJ2-2 | TRBD2 | - | TRBV11-2 | CASRPSGRYSTTGELFF | TGTGCCAGCAGACCTAGCGGGAGGTATAGCACCACCGGGGAGCTGTTTTTT
TRBJ2-7 | - | - | TRBV10-3 | CAISEGNSGWVRDYEQYF | TGTGCCATCAGTGAGGGGAATTCGGGGTGGGTGAGAGACTACGAGCAGTACTTC
TRBJ2-5 | - | - | TRBV7-3 | CASSLRPRETQYF | TGTGCCAGCAGCTTAAGACCTCGGGAGACCCAGTACTTC
TRBJ2-3 | - | few | TRBV7-7 | CASSLGLASSDTQYF | TGTGCTAGCAGCTTAGGATTGGCTAGTTCAGATACGCAGTATTTT
TRBJ2-1 | - | - | TRBV29-1 | CSVGTIGEQFF | TGCAGCGTCGGGACGATCGGAGAGCAGTTCTTC
TRBJ2-5 | - | - | TRBV28 | CASSSPEGRKETQYF | TGTGCCAGCAGCTCCCCGGAGGGGAGGAAAGAGACCCAGTACTTC
TRBJ2-3 | - | many | TRBV6-5 | CASSYDSSSTDTQYF | TGTGCCAGCAGTTACGACAGCTCCAGCACAGATACGCAGTATTTT
TRBJ2-1 | - | - | TRBV7-9 | CASSLGPRDQNHNEQFF | TGTGCCAGCAGCTTAGGCCCCCGGGACCAGAACCACAATGAGCAGTTCTTC
TRBJ2-1 | - | - | TRBV7-9 | CASSFSQTLREQFF | TGTGCCAGCAGCTTCAGCCAAACCCTACGGGAGCAGTTCTTC
TRBJ1-2 | - | - | TRBV6-1 | CASSERRGLNYGYTF | TGTGCCAGCAGTGAACGGAGAGGGCTTAACTATGGCTACACCTTC
TRBJ2-7 | TRBD2 | - | TRBV7-3 | CASSSQAGEAYEQYF | TGTGCCAGCAGCTCCCAAGCGGGAGAAGCCTATGAGCAGTACTTC
TRBJ2-5 | TRBD2 | - | TRBV5-1 | CASSLGIAGQETQYF | TGCGCCAGCAGCCTTGGTATAGCGGGACAAGAGACCCAGTACTTC
TRBJ2-7 | - | once | TRBV7-2 | CASNLRLADGEQYF | TGTGCCAGCAACCTTAGATTGGCCGACGGGGAGCAGTACTTC
TRBJ1-3 | - | once | TRBV9 | CASSVSGNTIYF | TGTGCCAGCAGCGTGTCCGGAAACACCATATATTTT
TRBJ1-2 | - | - | TRBV18 | CASSPPGRTFYNYGYTF | TGTGCCAGCTCACCACCGGGCAGGACCTTTTATAACTATGGCTACACCTTC
TRBJ2-2 | - | once | TRBV12-5 | CASGLPGTVTGELSF | TGTGCTAGTGGTTTGCCAGGGACCGTCACCGGGGAGCTGTCTTTT
TRBJ1-2 | - | - | TRBV6-5 | CASSSAGGRIDGYTF | TGTGCCAGCAGTTCCGCTGGGGGTCGGATAGATGGCTACACCTTC
TRBJ1-1 | - | - | TRBV12-2 | CASPHNPTEAFF | TGTGCAAGTCCCCACAACCCCACTGAAGCTTTCTTT
TRBJ1-4 | - | few | TRBV7-9 | CASSLGLRNEKLFF | TGTGCCAGCAGCTTGGGGCTGAGAAATGAAAAACTGTTTTTT
TRBJ2-1 | - | - | TRBV5-1 | CASSLKRDSYNEQFF | TGCGCCAGCAGCTTGAAGCGAGACTCCTACAATGAGCAGTTCTTC